This TCR beta chain stems from a study of blood T cell repertoires in COVID-19. CDR1 and CDR2 (germline): MDHEN, SYDVKM. The CDR3 totals 15 residues. V shed 8 bases and J 3 bases; nucleotides not matched to a gene: 10. Source study methods: Amplified reference gene primers provided the basis for estimating nucleated cell counts. Assay used: immunoSEQ multiplex PCR; TCRdb lists only in-frame clones, some missing. Clone size and the V and J calls come from that table; the DNA yielded D and trimming. The data show approximately 300,000 clones, around 86% seen once. The chain recombines TRBV28 with TRBJ2-7; 10 bases match TRBD2. The clonotype originates from a woman aged 18-29 years who had recovered from COVID-19. The sequencing sample was made of PBMCs or T cells enriched from blood (not recorded which). CDR3 coding DNA: TGTGCCAGCCGTCCCGGGACTAGCGCAATCTACGAGCAGTACTTC. Residues: CASRPGTSAIYEQYF. Variable domain in full (rest from reference TRBV28 and TRBJ2-7): DVKVTQSSRYLVKRTGEKVFLECVQDMDHENMFWYRQDPGLGLRLIYFSYDVKMKEKGDIPEGYSVSREKKERFSLILESASTNQTSMYLCASRPGTSAIYEQYFGPGTRLTVT.